This T cell receptor (beta chain) was sequenced in a study of T cells in Graves' hyperthyroidism and ophthalmopathy. The study left out patients who had uncontrolled infection, other autoimmune disease, pregnancy or lactation. RNA transcripts gave rise to amplified TCR beta CDR3 regions. HTBI primers were employed in a first-round RT-PCR of the TCR CDR3. TCRdb used MiXCR to reprocess the multiplex PCR reads, holding one entry per CDR3 protein. There are more than 650,000 distinct CDR3 sequences in the sample; around 13% occur only once, and about 10% lies in the top ten. This clonotype appeared many times. No antigen is known for it. General study results and limits: The model identified upcoming ophthalmopathy a median about 6.5 months ahead of onset. Among thyroid clonotypes expanded above 0.001, most also appeared in blood.

The sequencing input was blood. This sequence originates from a woman aged 18-29 years with Graves' hyperthyroidism.

CDR3 in amino acids: CASSQGDRGNQPQHF. CDR3 nucleotide sequence: TGTGCCAGCAGCCAAGGGGACAGGGGCAATCAGCCCCAGCATTTT. The chain links TRBV14 to TRBJ1-5, with 9 positions matching TRBD1. Looked up from germline, CDR1 is SGHDN and CDR2 is FVKESK. Trimming took 1 base from V and 2 from J; bases not matched to a gene: 0. The CDR3 extends over 15 amino acids. The complete variable domain, with remaining parts taken from reference TRBV14 and TRBJ1-5, reads EAGVTQFPSHSVIEKGQTVTLRCDPISGHDNLYWYRRVMGKEIKFLLHFVKESKQDESGMPNNRFLAERTGGTYSTLKVQPAELEDSGVYFCASSQGDRGNQPQHFGDGTRLSIL.